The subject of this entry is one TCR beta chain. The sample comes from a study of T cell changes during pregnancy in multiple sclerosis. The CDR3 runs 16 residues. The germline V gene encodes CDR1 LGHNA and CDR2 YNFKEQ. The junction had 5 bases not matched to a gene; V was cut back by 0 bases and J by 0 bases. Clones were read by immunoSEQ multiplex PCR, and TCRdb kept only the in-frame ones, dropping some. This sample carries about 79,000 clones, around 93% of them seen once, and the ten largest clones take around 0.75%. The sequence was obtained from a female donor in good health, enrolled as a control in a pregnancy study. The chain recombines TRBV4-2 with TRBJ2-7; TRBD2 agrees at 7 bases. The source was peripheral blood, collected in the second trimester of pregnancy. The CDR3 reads CASSQDTLADSYEQYF. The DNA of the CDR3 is TGTGCCAGCAGCCAAGATACCCTAGCGGACTCCTACGAGCAGTACTTC.